The 12 T cell receptor beta chains reported below all come from one sample, sequenced in a study of CXCR3-negative and CXCR3-positive naive CD8 T cells. Their recognized antigens are unknown. The TRB cDNA libraries were prepared by 5' RACE with UMI labels. From the 5' RACE reads, TCRdb lists one entry per CDR3 protein and no DNA. This sample's table reports approximately 96,000 distinct CDR3 sequences. General study points: TRB CDR3 hydrophobicity was greater in CXCR3-positive naive cells than in CXCR3-negative naive cells.

The sample was naive CXCR3+ CD8+ T cells from blood. The subset: CD45RO-CCR7+CD27+CD95- naive CD8+ T cells expressing CXCR3 (TNR3+). The receptors were sampled from a human donor in good health. Some clones in this sample may be carry-over from other donors' samples.

The chain couples TRBV10-3 to TRBJ2-2; the D call from TCRdb, TRBD1, cannot be confirmed without DNA. Per the germline V gene, CDR1 is ENHRY and CDR2 is SYGVKD. The CDR3 is 16 amino acids. Here the CDR3 reads CAISDRGAANTGELFF.

V gene TRBV28 combines with J gene TRBJ2-7; TCRdb's D gene call, TRBD1, goes unchecked for lack of DNA. The CDR3 contains 16 residues. The V gene's germline CDR1 is MDHEN and CDR2 SYDVKM. CDR3 amino acids: CASSLSSGVWSYEQYF.

The V call is TRBV6-4, the J call TRBJ2-2. Germline V CDR1 and CDR2: MRHNA, SNTAGT. CDR3 length: 16 residues. This CDR3 is CASSDDPNTNTGELFF.

This chain links TRBV7-2 with TRBJ2-1. Looked up from germline, CDR1 is SGHTA and CDR2 is FQGNSA. CDR3 length: 15 amino acids. CDR3 sequence: CASSDVRRSYNEQFF.

The chain recombines TRBV6-5 with TRBJ2-2. The CDR3 runs to 12 residues. Germline CDR1 is MNHEY and CDR2 is SVGAGI. CDR3 loop: CASSYYTGELFF.

This rearrangement joins TRBV12-5 to TRBJ2-2. Germline V gene data show CDR1 as LGHNT and CDR2 as FRNRAP. The CDR3 consists of 14 residues. CDR3 sequence reads: CASGLPTNTGELFF.

The chain joins TRBV2 to TRBJ2-4. The CDR3 extends over 15 amino acids. Germline loops: CDR1 SNHLY, CDR2 FYNNEI. CDR3 loop: CASKQPNLAKNIQYF.

The chain uses TRBV25-1 and TRBJ2-1; TCRdb calls TRBD1, which cannot be checked without DNA. There are 14 residues in the CDR3. Per germline, CDR1 MGHDK and CDR2 SYGVNS. The CDR3 region is CASNQGGSYNEQFF.

The chain's CDR3 is CASSQVGGLDTQYF. V and J are TRBV3-1 and TRBJ2-3; TCRdb selects TRBD1, and the lack of DNA leaves this call unchecked. Germline values: CDR1 LGHDT, CDR2 YNNKEL (reference sequence). The CDR3 is made up of 14 amino acids.

The V gene is TRBV29-1, the J gene TRBJ2-7; the TCRdb D gene call, TRBD1, has no DNA to confirm it. This CDR3 has 15 residues. CDR1 is SQVTM and CDR2 is ANQGSEA in the germline V gene. The CDR3 spells CSVEGGAAANYEQYF.

The chain couples TRBV5-1 to TRBJ2-3; TCRdb reports TRBD1, a call that lacks DNA to check it against. Germline V CDR1 and CDR2: SGHRS, YFSETQ. The CDR3 spans 15 residues. CDR3 loop: CASSNRVSTTDTQYF.

The genes are TRBV7-2 and TRBJ2-7; TCRdb's assignment of TRBD1 cannot be checked, as there is no DNA. The CDR3 is 17 residues long. Germline V gene data show CDR1 as SGHTA and CDR2 as FQGNSA. This CDR3 is CASSFPGQGSLAYEQYF. The whole variable domain, remainder taken from reference TRBV7-2 and TRBJ2-7, is GAGVSQSPSNKVTEKGKDVELRCDPISGHTALYWYRQSLGQGLEFLIYFQGNSAPDKSGLPSDRFSAERTGGSVSTLTIQRTQQEDSAVYLCASSFPGQGSLAYEQYFGPGTRLTVT.